One sample yielded the 5 T cell receptor beta chains listed below, sequenced in a study of OX40 agonist ivuxolimab in advanced cancers. TCRdb's copy holds only in-frame clones and misses some; the assay was immunoSEQ multiplex PCR. The sample records around 74,000 clones, approximately 85% being singletons. The source was CD4+ or CD8+ T cells sorted from blood, collected in a trial of the OX40 agonist ivuxolimab. Receptor source: an adult with an advanced solid tumor such as melanoma, head and neck, liver or kidney cancer.

This sequence joins TRBV5-1 and TRBJ2-1; possibly TRBD2 for D (5 bases). V was shortened by 4 bases and J by 6 bases, with 23 bases between the two germline ends. From germline, CDR1 is SGHRS and CDR2 YFSETQ. This CDR3 has 17 residues. The CDR3 nucleotides are TGCGCCAGCAGCCCCGGGGAGCGGACCTTATTCTCCAATGAGCAGTTCTTC. Its translation: CASSPGERTLFSNEQFF.

Only one count was recorded for this clone. This sequence joins TRBV4-2 and TRBJ2-3, with 12 bases fitting TRBD2. This CDR3 comprises 16 residues. V gave up 1 base and J gave up 5 bases; unmatched junction bases: 4. The germline V gene has CDR1 LGHNA and CDR2 YNFKEQ. The CDR3 DNA is TGTGCCAGCAGCCAAGGACTAGCGGGAGAAGTAGATACGCAGTATTTT. Protein product: CASSQGLAGEVDTQYF.

The CDR3 nucleotides read TGCGCCAGCAGCTCGGAGGCTAACTATGGCTACACCTTC. The encoded protein is CASSSEANYGYTF. The chain couples TRBV5-1 to TRBJ1-2; D ambiguous. Germline CDR1 SGHRS, CDR2 YFSETQ. The CDR3 has 13 amino acids. Trimming stripped 3 bases from V and 0 bases from J, with 6 bases between.

This sequence joins TRBV9 and TRBJ1-4; TRBD1 matches at 9 bases. Trimming removed 2 bases from V and 5 bases from J; junction bases left unmatched: 1. CDR3 length equals 14 residues. The germline gives CDR1 SGDLS, CDR2 YYNGEE. The CDR3 is CASSVGQGNEKLFF. Here the CDR3 DNA reads TGTGCCAGCAGCGTGGGACAGGGAAATGAAAAACTGTTTTTT. The complete variable domain, with remaining parts taken from reference TRBV9 and TRBJ1-4, reads DSGVTQTPKHLITATGQRVTLRCSPRSGDLSVYWYQQSLDQGLQFLIQYYNGEERAKGNILERFSAQQFPDLHSELNLSSLELGDSALYFCASSVGQGNEKLFFGSGTQLSVL.

V and J are TRBV2 and TRBJ2-6; D may be TRBD2 (5 bases). V lost 0 bases to trimming and J lost 4 bases, with 7 bases between them. The CDR3 is made up of 15 amino acids. Germline values: CDR1 SNHLY, CDR2 FYNNEI. The CDR3 spells CASSEARGGANVLTF. The CDR3 DNA reads TGTGCCAGCAGTGAAGCCCGAGGGGGGGCCAACGTCCTGACTTTC.